The sequence of this T cell receptor beta chain was determined in a study of T-cell memory formation after mild COVID-19. This clonotype was seen only a few times. TCRdb called the 5' RACE reads again in MiXCR, with one record for every CDR3 protein. The data show 100,000 to 130,000 distinct CDR3 sequences, with approximately 15% seen just once and approximately 43% held by the top ten. The germline gives CDR1 MNHEY, CDR2 SMNVEV (reference sequence). Trimming took off 7 bases at V and 1 base at J, with 8 bases between the two ends. This CDR3 contains 14 residues. This TCR was sampled from a man aged 18 to 30 who had mild COVID-19 (a few samples of this study predate the infection). Cell type and time point are not known. The sample consisted of PBMCs or a T cell subset sorted from them (not recorded which). The chain has TRBV27 and TRBJ2-6; no firm D call. CDR3 nucleotides: TGTGCCAGCACCGAACTTTCTGGGGCCAACGTCCTGACTTTC. It is translated as CASTELSGANVLTF. Full variable domain (rest looked up from reference TRBV27 and TRBJ2-6): EAQVTQNPRYLITVTGKKLTVTCSQNMNHEYMSWYRQDPGLGLRQIYYSMNVEVTDKGDVPEGYKVSRKEKRNFPLILESPSPNQTSLYFCASTELSGANVLTFGAGSRLTVL.